This TCR beta chain comes out of a study of CD8 T cells in ankylosing spondylitis. This clonotype was found a few times. Its antigen remains unknown. Using its own MiXCR run on the 5' RACE reads, TCRdb lists one record per CDR3 protein. The data contain 200,000 to 250,000 distinct CDR3 sequences, 18% of them seen just once; the ten biggest clones take up about 42%. V shed 6 bases and J shed 6 bases, with 15 bases lying between them. This CDR3 comprises 14 residues. The germline V gene encodes CDR1 SNHLY and CDR2 FYNNEI. Overall study results and limits: For ankylosing spondylitis blood, a TCR beta motif of several highly homologous variants appeared characteristic.

This sequence was found in a male donor with ankylosing spondylitis. V is TRBV2 and J is TRBJ2-1; D is possibly TRBD2 (6 bases). Material for sequencing was blood, either unsorted or a sorted T cell fraction (not recorded which). CDR3 amino acids: CASRASAGLNEQFF. The CDR3 DNA is TGTGCCAGCAGGGCTAGCGCGGGTCTCAATGAGCAGTTCTTC.